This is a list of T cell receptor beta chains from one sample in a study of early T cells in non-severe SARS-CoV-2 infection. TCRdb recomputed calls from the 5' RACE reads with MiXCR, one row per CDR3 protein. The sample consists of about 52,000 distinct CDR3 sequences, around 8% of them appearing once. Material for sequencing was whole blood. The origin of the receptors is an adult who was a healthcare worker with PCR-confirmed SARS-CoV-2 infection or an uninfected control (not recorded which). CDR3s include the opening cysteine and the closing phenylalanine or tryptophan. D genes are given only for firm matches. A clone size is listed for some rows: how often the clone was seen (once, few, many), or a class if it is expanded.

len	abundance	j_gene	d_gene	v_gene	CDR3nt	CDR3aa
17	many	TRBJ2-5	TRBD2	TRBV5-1	TGCGCCAGCAGCTTATATGGGAGCGGGGGCCACCAAGAGACCCAGTACTTC	CASSLYGSGGHQETQYF
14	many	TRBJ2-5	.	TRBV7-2	TGTGCCAGCAGCTTAGCTAGCCTCCGGGAGACCCAGTACTTC	CASSLASLRETQYF
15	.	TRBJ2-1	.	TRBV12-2	TGTGCAAGTCGCTCCTGGACAGGGCCCTACAATGAGCAGTTCTTC	CASRSWTGPYNEQFF
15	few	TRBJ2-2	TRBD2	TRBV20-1	TGCAGTGCCAAGAGGCGGGGGGTGAACACCGGGGAGCTGTTTTTT	CSAKRRGVNTGELFF
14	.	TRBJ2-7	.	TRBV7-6	TGTGCCAGCAGCCCCAAGGCCGGGGGCTACGAGCAGTACTTC	CASSPKAGGYEQYF
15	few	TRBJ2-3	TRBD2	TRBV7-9	TGTGCCAGCAGCATTAATAGCGGGAGTGCAGATACGCAGTATTTT	CASSINSGSADTQYF
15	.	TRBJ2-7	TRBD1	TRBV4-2	TGTGCCAGCAGCCAGGGGACAGGGGGTTCCTACGAGCAGTACTTC	CASSQGTGGSYEQYF
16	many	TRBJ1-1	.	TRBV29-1	TGCAGCGTTGAAACCCCCGGGGAGGGTTGGAACACTGAAGCTTTCTTT	CSVETPGEGWNTEAFF
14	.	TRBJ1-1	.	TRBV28	TGTGCCAGCAGTCTCCCGGGGGGGAACACTGAAGCTTTCTTT	CASSLPGGNTEAFF
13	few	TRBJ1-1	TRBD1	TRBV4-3	TGCGCCAGCAGCCTACAGGGGGACACTGAAGCTTTCTTT	CASSLQGDTEAFF
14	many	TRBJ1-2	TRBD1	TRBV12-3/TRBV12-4	TGTGCCAGCAGGCCGCAGGGGGAGGCCTATGGCTACACCTTC	CASRPQGEAYGYTF
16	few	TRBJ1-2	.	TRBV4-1	TGCGCCAGCAGCCAAGACCGGGCTTTCTTTAACTATGGCTACACCTTC	CASSQDRAFFNYGYTF
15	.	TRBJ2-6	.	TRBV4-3	TGCGCCAGCAGCAGGGCGGGATCCGGGGCCAACGTCCTGACTTTC	CASSRAGSGANVLTF
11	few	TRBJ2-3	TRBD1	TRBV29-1	TGCAGCGTTCAGGGGGCAGATACGCAGTATTTT	CSVQGADTQYF
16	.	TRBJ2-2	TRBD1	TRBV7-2	TGTGCCAGCAGCTTACGAAGGGGGCCGGGCACCGGGGAGCTGTTTTTT	CASSLRRGPGTGELFF
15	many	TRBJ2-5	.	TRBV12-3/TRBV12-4	TGTGCCAGCAGTGCTACCTTGGGGGGGCGGGAGACCCAGTACTTC	CASSATLGGRETQYF
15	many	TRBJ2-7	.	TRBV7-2	TGTGCCAGCAGCTTAGTTCACGGCGAAGGGTACGAGCAGTACTTC	CASSLVHGEGYEQYF
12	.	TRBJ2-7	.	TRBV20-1	TGCAGTGCTAGGGTCAACTCCTACGAGCAGTACTTC	CSARVNSYEQYF
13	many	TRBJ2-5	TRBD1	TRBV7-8	TGTGCCAGCAGCCGAGGACAGGGAAAGACCCAGTACTTC	CASSRGQGKTQYF
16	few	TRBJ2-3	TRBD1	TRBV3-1	TGTGCCAGCAGCCACGCGGGACAGGGGGCGACAGATACGCAGTATTTT	CASSHAGQGATDTQYF
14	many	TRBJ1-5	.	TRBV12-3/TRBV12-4	TGTGCCAGCAGCCGGACGGTTAGCAATCAGCCCCAGCATTTT	CASSRTVSNQPQHF
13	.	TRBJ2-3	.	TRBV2	TGTGCCAGCAGCAGACAGAGCACAGATACGCAGTATTTT	CASSRQSTDTQYF